The 27 T cell receptor beta chains below were found in one sample sequenced in a study of blood T cell repertoires in COVID-19. This table comes from immunoSEQ multiplex PCR, and its TCRdb copy is limited to in-frame clones, with some not included. Of roughly 370,000 clones detected, roughly 89% appear once; the ten largest clones hold approximately 9.3%. Source material: PBMCs or T cells enriched from blood (not recorded which). All receptors come from a woman between 45 and 65 years old who had recovered from COVID-19.

This clone has more than one count but fewer than ten. V usage is TRBV28 and J usage is TRBJ1-3, with D possibly matching TRBD1 (6 bases). Between the trimmed V and J ends, which lost 6 bases and 7 bases, there was a span of 22 bases. The CDR3 length is 16 residues. The germline gives CDR1 MDHEN, CDR2 SYDVKM. DNA of the CDR3: TGTGCCAGCAGACTCCGGGACACCTCCCTGTGGAACACCATATATTTT. This gives the protein CASRLRDTSLWNTIYF.

The rearrangement links TRBV18 to TRBJ2-7; D might be TRBD1 (6 bases). V lost 3 bases and J lost 0, with 15 bases in between. CDR1 KGHSH and CDR2 LQKENI come from the germline V gene. This CDR3 has 16 amino acids. The CDR3 loop is CASSPTGHQSSYEQYF. CDR3 DNA sequence: TGTGCCAGCTCACCCACGGGACACCAGAGCTCCTACGAGCAGTACTTC.

This rearrangement joins TRBV30 to TRBJ2-1; 11 nucleotides align to TRBD2. The CDR3 is 14 residues long. V trimming: 5 bases; J trimming: 10 bases; junction bases outside the gene matches: 10. Germline CDR1 GTSNPN, CDR2 SVGIG (reference sequence). The CDR3 region has the DNA TGTGCCTGGTCAATAGCGGGGGGGCCAAAGGAGCAGTTCTTC. It encodes CAWSIAGGPKEQFF.

This clone was seen once. This chain uses TRBV2 with TRBJ1-2; 10 bases agree with TRBD1. In germline, CDR1 is SNHLY, CDR2 FYNNEI. Trimming removed 7 bases from V and 2 bases from J; junction bases left unmatched: 1. This CDR3 is built from 13 residues. The CDR3 loop reads CASKGQGNYGYTF. Written as DNA, the CDR3 is TGTGCCAGCAAGGGACAGGGGAACTATGGCTACACCTTC.

This clone was seen a single time. V gene TRBV5-1 combines with J gene TRBJ2-6, with no clear D. This CDR3 has 14 residues. CDR1 and CDR2 from the germline V gene are SGHRS and YFSETQ. The V gene lost 4 bases and the J gene lost 0 bases, with 5 bases spanning the gap. In DNA form, the CDR3 reads TGCGCCAGCAGCCCGGGCTCTGGGGCCAACGTCCTGACTTTC. Encoded protein: CASSPGSGANVLTF.

This chain uses TRBV2 with TRBJ2-7, with D possibly TRBD1 on 6 matching bases. The CDR3 extends over 15 amino acids. Germline V lookup: CDR1 SNHLY, CDR2 FYNNEI. The V end lost 8 bases, the J end lost 0 bases, and 17 bases lay between the germline ends. DNA for the CDR3: TGTGCCAGCCGAGATAGGGACATCATCTCCTACGAGCAGTACTTC. Amino acid sequence: CASRDRDIISYEQYF.

CDR3 coding DNA: TGCGCCAGCAGCCAAGAGGAGGGCCCGTATGGCTACACCTTC. Amino acid sequence: CASSQEEGPYGYTF. The chain joins TRBV4-1 to TRBJ1-2, with D unclear. The CDR3 has 14 amino acids. V was cut by 0 bases and J by 5 bases, with 10 bases left in between. Per the germline V gene, CDR1 is MGHRA and CDR2 is YSYEKL.

The chain carries TRBV11-2 and TRBJ2-3; 7 bases are shared with TRBD2. With V trimmed by 5 bases and J by 4 bases, 12 bases remained unmatched. Germline V lookup: CDR1 SGHAT, CDR2 FQNNGV. The length of the CDR3 is 16 residues. In nucleotides, the CDR3 is TGTGCCAGCAGCCCCCGGACTAGGGAGTCGGCAGATACGCAGTATTTT. This translates into CASSPRTRESADTQYF.

The CDR3 sequence is CASSLSGTGNGYTF. Here the CDR3 DNA reads TGTGCCAGCAGTTTATCCGGGACAGGGAATGGCTACACCTTC. V gene TRBV28 combines with J gene TRBJ1-2, with TRBD1 matching 9 bases. J was trimmed by 6 bases and V by 1 base; bases with no gene match: 3. The V gene's germline CDR1 is MDHEN and CDR2 SYDVKM. The CDR3 is 14 amino acids.

This chain joins TRBV7-2 and TRBJ2-7; 7 positions agree with TRBD1. CDR3 size: 16 residues. Trimming cost V 5 bases and J 7 bases; bases outside gene matches: 17. The germline V gene has CDR1 SGHTA and CDR2 FQGNSA. The CDR3 loop is CASSLPGQSRSREQYF. The CDR3, as DNA: TGTGCCAGCAGCCTACCGGGACAGTCGAGGAGTAGAGAGCAGTACTTC.

This clone appeared a single time. One end of the junction does not line up with germline, which may come from a read error. The chain recombines TRBV20-1 with TRBJ2-3, with D possibly matching TRBD2 (5 bases). The germline CDR1 and CDR2 sequences are DFQATT and SNEGSKA (reference sequence). This CDR3 is built from 9 residues. CDR3 nucleotides: TGCAGTGCTAGCGGGATCCTTCCTTTT. It specifies CSASGILPF.

The rearrangement uses TRBV10-3 and TRBJ2-7, with 8 bases fitting TRBD1. After removal of 0 bases from V and 5 bases from J, the junction contained 6 bases not matched to a gene. The CDR3 consists of 15 residues. Germline CDR1 ENHRY, CDR2 SYGVKD. CDR3 bases: TGTGCCATCAGTGAGTCACAGGGGGAAGGCCACGAGCAGTACTTC. This gives the protein CAISESQGEGHEQYF.

The table lists this clone with a few counts. The J gene is TRBJ1-2, the V gene TRBV27; no clear D. V lost 0 bases and J 0 bases, leaving 8 bases between the germline ends. The CDR3 extends over 15 amino acids. CDR1 MNHEY and CDR2 SMNVEV come from the germline V gene (reference sequence). In DNA form, the CDR3 reads TGTGCCAGCAGTTTATCATATGAGACTAACTATGGCTACACCTTC. This codes for CASSLSYETNYGYTF.

The chain has TRBV4-3 and TRBJ2-2; D perhaps matches TRBD1 (6 bases). This CDR3 is 20 amino acids long. With 3 bases removed from V and 1 base from J, the gap between germline ends came to 24 bases. The germline CDR1 and CDR2 sequences are LGHNA and YSLEER. The CDR3 DNA reads as TGCGCCAGCAGCCACCCACTCACAGGGATCGGTCCCGTGAACACCGGGGAGCTGTTTTTT. This encodes CASSHPLTGIGPVNTGELFF.

This chain connects TRBV7-8 to TRBJ1-1; D possibly corresponds to TRBD1 (5 bases). Germline V lookup: CDR1 SGHVS, CDR2 FQNEAQ. V lost 4 bases and J 2 bases, leaving 20 bases between the germline ends. This CDR3 has 17 amino acids. The CDR3 nucleotides are TGTGCCAGCAGCTCCCCCAGTCTGACAGTTTCAAACACTGAAGCTTTCTTT. It codes for CASSSPSLTVSNTEAFF.

This clone was counted between two and nine times. This chain joins TRBV27 and TRBJ1-2; tentatively, D is TRBD1 (6 bases). Trimming stripped 6 bases from V and 1 base from J, with 9 bases between. CDR1 is MNHEY and CDR2 is SMNVEV in the germline V gene (reference sequence). The CDR3 is 13 amino acids. CDR3 region: CASRRGGNYGYTF. CDR3 sequence (DNA): TGTGCCAGCAGAAGGGGGGGTAACTATGGCTACACCTTC.

This chain uses TRBV5-4 with TRBJ1-2; 7 nucleotides align to TRBD1. The J segment lost 7 bases and the V segment lost 4 bases, leaving 10 bases of the junction unmatched. The CDR3 is made up of 14 amino acids. CDR1 and CDR2 from the germline V gene are SGHNT and YYREEE (reference sequence). The CDR3 loop is CASSHPTGVGGYTF. In DNA form, the CDR3 reads TGTGCCAGCAGCCATCCAACAGGGGTTGGTGGCTACACCTTC.

This chain links TRBV11-2 with TRBJ2-1, with D perhaps TRBD1 (6 bases). Trimming took off 2 bases at V and 2 bases at J, with 16 bases between the two ends. Germline CDR1 and CDR2: SGHAT and FQNNGV. CDR3 length: 17 amino acids. DNA for the CDR3: TGTGCCAGCAGCTTAATCTTGACAGGCGACCCCTACAATGAGCAGTTCTTC. Protein sequence: CASSLILTGDPYNEQFF.

This sequence joins TRBV28 and TRBJ1-1; possibly TRBD1 for D (6 bases). V was clipped by 1 base and J by 4 bases, with 10 bases between them. The CDR3 has 14 amino acids. The germline V gene encodes CDR1 MDHEN and CDR2 SYDVKM. CDR3 amino acids: CASSLYRAGTEAFF. The CDR3 DNA sequence: TGTGCCAGCAGTTTATACAGGGCTGGCACTGAAGCTTTCTTT. Looking up the rest from reference TRBV28 and TRBJ1-1 gives the full variable domain: DVKVTQSSRYLVKRTGEKVFLECVQDMDHENMFWYRQDPGLGLRLIYFSYDVKMKEKGDIPEGYSVSREKKERFSLILESASTNQTSMYLCASSLYRAGTEAFFGQGTRLTVV.

The chain carries TRBV3-1 (or the pseudogene TRBV3-2) and TRBJ1-5; 9 nucleotides line up with TRBD1. The length of the CDR3 is 14 residues. The ends lost 4 bases at V and 7 bases at J; junction bases unmatched: 5. Germline assignment: CDR1 LGHDT and CDR2 YNNKEL (reference sequence). The CDR3 DNA is TGTGCCAGCAGCCCACAGGGGGCGAGGCAGCCCCAGCATTTT. Amino acids: CASSPQGARQPQHF.

V gene TRBV4-3 combines with J gene TRBJ1-6; no clear D gene. The CDR3 is made up of 12 amino acids. The V end lost 3 bases, the J end lost 6 bases, and 3 bases lay between the germline ends. From germline, CDR1 is LGHNA and CDR2 YSLEER. Here the CDR3 reads CASSHGNSPLHF. The DNA of the CDR3 is TGCGCCAGCAGCCACGGTAATTCACCCCTCCACTTT.

V gene TRBV5-1 combines with J gene TRBJ2-2; 8 nucleotides line up with TRBD2. There are 15 residues in the CDR3. Losses at the gene ends were 2 bases for V and 1 base for J; bases not matched to a gene: 1. Germline V gene data show CDR1 as SGHRS and CDR2 as YFSETQ. The DNA of the CDR3 is TGCGCCAGCAGCTTTACTAGCGGGAACACCGGGGAGCTGTTTTTT. This translates into CASSFTSGNTGELFF.

This rearrangement joins TRBV4-1 to TRBJ1-2; 7 nucleotides agree with TRBD1. With 1 base clipped from V and 7 bases from J, the junction kept 3 bases outside the gene matches. From germline, CDR1 is MGHRA and CDR2 YSYEKL. The CDR3 runs 13 residues. The CDR3 DNA sequence: TGCGCCAGCAGCCAAGGAAGGGGGCTTGGCTACACCTTC. Amino acids: CASSQGRGLGYTF.

V is TRBV27 and J is TRBJ2-7, with 11 bases that match TRBD2. The CDR3 has 16 residues. Germline CDR1 is MNHEY and CDR2 is SMNVEV (reference sequence). With 0 bases clipped from V and 3 bases from J, the junction kept 4 bases outside the gene matches. CDR3 nucleotides: TGTGCCAGCAGTTTATCTAGCGGGGGGGCTGGCTACGAGCAGTACTTC. It yields the protein CASSLSSGGAGYEQYF.

This rearrangement joins TRBV24-1 to TRBJ2-3; D is perhaps TRBD1 (6 bases). This CDR3 region has 18 residues. V lost 3 bases and J 0 bases, leaving 18 bases between the germline ends. Germline V lookup: CDR1 KGHDR, CDR2 SFDVKD. The CDR3 spells CATSDRASGVPSTDTQYF. The CDR3 DNA sequence: TGTGCCACCAGTGATCGGGCTTCAGGGGTTCCTAGCACAGATACGCAGTATTTT.

The V and J genes are TRBV7-9 and TRBJ2-7, with TRBD1 matching over 10 bases. Germline V gives CDR1 SEHNR, CDR2 FQNEAQ (reference sequence). The CDR3 spans 17 residues. The ends lost 4 bases at V and 2 bases at J; junction bases unmatched: 11. The CDR3 nucleotides read TGTGCCAGCAGCTACATGACAGGGGGCCACCGAACCTACGAGCAGTACTTC. Translation: CASSYMTGGHRTYEQYF.

This rearrangement joins TRBV11-2 to TRBJ2-4; D is possibly TRBD2 (7 bases). V was pared by 7 bases and J by 1 base, with 23 bases between. Germline-derived CDR1 and CDR2 are SGHAT and FQNNGV. CDR3 length: 18 amino acids. Here the CDR3 reads CASNSRGGASSAKNIQYF. In nucleotides, the CDR3 is TGTGCCAGCAACTCCCGAGGGGGGGCAAGTTCGGCCAAAAACATTCAGTACTTC. Full variable domain (rest looked up from reference TRBV11-2 and TRBJ2-4): EAGVAQSPRYKIIEKRQSVAFWCNPISGHATLYWYQQILGQGPKLLIQFQNNGVVDDSQLPKDRFSAERLKGVDSTLKIQPAKLEDSAVYLCASNSRGGASSAKNIQYFGAGTRLSVL.